The 24 T cell receptor beta chains listed next were all sequenced from one sample in a study of shared clonotypes between healthy human individuals. Assay: immunoSEQ multiplex PCR; the TCRdb copy retains only in-frame clones and omits some. The data contain under 1 million clones, about 97% of them singletons. Naive CD8 cells were CD45RO-negative, positively selected for CCR7, excluding terminally differentiated effector memory CD45RA+ cells. The source material was naive CD8+ T cells sorted from blood. The origin of the receptors is a man aged 25-45 years in good health.

The J gene is TRBJ2-7, the V gene TRBV27; D remains ambiguous. V was trimmed by 5 bases and J by 5 bases, leaving 22 bases between them. Germline V gene lookup returns CDR1 MNHEY and CDR2 SMNVEV (reference sequence). The length of the CDR3 is 16 residues. The CDR3 DNA sequence: TGTGCCAGCAGTAGAAACATCGACACCCCGGTGGACGAGCAGTACTTC. Translating gives CASSRNIDTPVDEQYF.

As DNA, the CDR3 is TGTGCCAGCAGTCCTAAATCCTACGAGCAGTACTTC. Protein product: CASSPKSYEQYF. The V call is TRBV7-9, the J call TRBJ2-7; unclear D gene. The CDR3 totals 12 residues. The ends were cut back, 6 bases at V and 1 base at J, with 7 bases in the middle. Germline CDR1 SEHNR, CDR2 FQNEAQ (reference sequence).

The chain couples TRBV29-1 to TRBJ1-1; D call uncertain. Germline values: CDR1 SQVTM, CDR2 ANQGSEA. The CDR3 runs to 14 residues. V was pared by 6 bases and J by 4 bases, with 18 bases between. Here the CDR3 DNA reads TGCAGCGTCCAACCGGAGCCAGCCTTCACTGAAGCTTTCTTT. This translates into CSVQPEPAFTEAFF.

In this sample, this clone turned up once. The chain links TRBV7-9 to TRBJ2-3; D is ambiguous. V was trimmed by 6 bases and J by 0 bases, leaving 16 bases between them. CDR1 SEHNR and CDR2 FQNEAQ come from the germline V gene (reference sequence). The length of the CDR3 is 16 residues. CDR3 nucleotides: TGTGCCAGCAGGTCCTGGGCGACCGATAGCACAGATACGCAGTATTTT. Protein sequence: CASRSWATDSTDTQYF.

The chain links TRBV7-9 to TRBJ2-1; D perhaps matches TRBD1 (6 bases). Germline-derived CDR1 and CDR2 are SEHNR and FQNEAQ (reference sequence). V lost 0 bases, J lost 6 bases, and 9 bases lay in between. The CDR3 runs to 14 residues. CDR3 loop: CASSLARGSNEQFF. The CDR3 DNA follows: TGTGCCAGCAGCTTAGCGAGGGGGTCCAATGAGCAGTTCTTC. The complete variable domain, with remaining parts taken from reference TRBV7-9 and TRBJ2-1, reads DTGVSQNPRHKITKRGQNVTFRCDPISEHNRLYWYRQTLGQGPEFLTYFQNEAQLEKSRLLSDRFSAERPKGSFSTLEIQRTEQGDSAMYLCASSLARGSNEQFFGPGTRLTVL.

This chain uses TRBV6-5 with TRBJ2-7; 7 bases align to TRBD2. Germline CDR1 reads MNHEY; CDR2 reads SVGAGI. J lost 7 bases, V lost 5 bases, and 14 bases had no gene match. This CDR3 comprises 15 residues. CDR3 nucleotide sequence: TGTGCCAGCAGTACCCCAGGCGGGAGCTCAAGGGAGCAGTACTTC. Protein sequence: CASSTPGGSSREQYF.

The J gene is TRBJ1-2, the V gene TRBV13; no clear D. The CDR3 has 10 residues. V lost 8 bases to trimming and J lost 1 base, with 2 bases between them. From germline, CDR1 is PRHDT and CDR2 FYEKMQ (reference sequence). The CDR3 DNA is TGTGCCAGCTTTAACTATGGCTACACCTTC. Its protein is CASFNYGYTF.

This clone was seen once. The V and J genes are TRBV27 and TRBJ1-2; perhaps TRBD1 as D (5 bases). Germline V CDR1 and CDR2: MNHEY, SMNVEV (reference sequence). Trimming stripped 4 bases from V and 8 bases from J, with 8 bases between. The CDR3 sequence is 11 residues long. The CDR3 spells CASSSGSGYTF. Written as DNA, the CDR3 is TGTGCCAGCAGTTCAGGGTCCGGCTACACCTTC.

The count of this clone is one. The CDR3 here is CASGTISSTDTQYF. In DNA form, the CDR3 reads TGTGCCAGCGGAACTATTTCTAGCACAGATACGCAGTATTTT. This chain connects TRBV7-6 to TRBJ2-3; unclear D gene. Trimming pared 8 bases from V and 0 bases from J, leaving 12 bases between. The length of the CDR3 is 14 residues. The germline CDR1 and CDR2 sequences are SGHVS and FNYEAQ.

V is TRBV18 and J is TRBJ2-3, with 7 nucleotides matching TRBD1. Trimming at V came to 4 bases and at J to 2 bases, leaving 6 bases not matched to a gene. From germline, CDR1 is KGHSH and CDR2 LQKENI. The CDR3 loop spans 15 amino acids. This chain's CDR3 is CASSQRDSNTDTQYF. DNA for the CDR3: TGTGCCAGCTCACAGAGGGACAGCAACACAGATACGCAGTATTTT.

This clone has just one count. V and J are TRBV6-1 and TRBJ1-1; D may be TRBD1 (6 bases). V dropped 2 bases and J dropped 0 bases, with 13 bases sitting between them. CDR3 length: 16 amino acids. In germline, CDR1 is MNHNS, CDR2 SASEGT. The CDR3 region has the DNA TGTGCCAGCAGTGAAAGGCACGGGGGCCTGAACACTGAAGCTTTCTTT. Its translation is CASSERHGGLNTEAFF.

The chain uses TRBV28 and TRBJ1-2; TRBD1 is a possible D gene (5 bases). V was trimmed by 6 bases and J by 1 base, leaving 12 bases between them. From germline, CDR1 is MDHEN and CDR2 SYDVKM. CDR3 length: 14 residues. CDR3 loop: CASSLEGINYGYTF. CDR3 DNA sequence: TGTGCCAGCAGCCTGGAGGGGATTAACTATGGCTACACCTTC.

This chain joins TRBV2 and TRBJ2-3, with a possible D match to TRBD2 (6 bases). This CDR3 spans 15 amino acids. CDR1 is SNHLY and CDR2 is FYNNEI in the germline V gene. Trimming took 2 bases from V and 1 from J, leaving 10 bases between them. This CDR3 is CASSEPSGGTDTQYF. The DNA for the CDR3 is TGTGCCAGCAGTGAACCCTCGGGGGGCACAGATACGCAGTATTTT.

The J gene is TRBJ1-1, the V gene TRBV5-1; D remains unclear. Per germline, CDR1 SGHRS and CDR2 YFSETQ. Trimming took off 1 base at V and 5 bases at J, with 12 bases between the two ends. This CDR3 has 14 amino acids. The DNA for the CDR3 is TGCGCCAGCAGCTTGATAGGGCTAGGGACTGAAGCTTTCTTT. As protein: CASSLIGLGTEAFF. Combining the CDR3 with reference TRBV5-1 and TRBJ1-1 gives the whole variable domain KAGVTQTPRYLIKTRGQQVTLSCSPISGHRSVSWYQQTPGQGLQFLFEYFSETQRNKGNFPGRFSGRQFSNSRSEMNVSTLELGDSALYLCASSLIGLGTEAFFGQGTRLTVV.

The J gene is TRBJ2-3, the V gene TRBV4-1, with a tentative D call TRBD2 (5 bases). The CDR3 has 16 amino acids. V lost 2 bases, J lost 0 bases, and 12 bases lay in between. Germline-derived CDR1 and CDR2 are MGHRA and YSYEKL. CDR3 nucleotides: TGCGCCAGCAGCCAACGAACTGGCGGGAGCACAGATACGCAGTATTTT. It is translated as CASSQRTGGSTDTQYF.

V gene TRBV28 combines with J gene TRBJ2-1; D unresolved. This CDR3 is built from 12 residues. V was trimmed by 5 bases and J by 4 bases, leaving 6 bases between them. From germline, CDR1 is MDHEN and CDR2 SYDVKM. The CDR3 DNA reads TGTGCCAGCAGTGACCCTTACAATGAGCAGTTCTTC. Amino acid sequence: CASSDPYNEQFF. The entire variable domain, with the rest obtained from reference TRBV28 and TRBJ2-1, is as follows: DVKVTQSSRYLVKRTGEKVFLECVQDMDHENMFWYRQDPGLGLRLIYFSYDVKMKEKGDIPEGYSVSREKKERFSLILESASTNQTSMYLCASSDPYNEQFFGPGTRLTVL.

V and J are TRBV29-1 and TRBJ2-3; weak D call: TRBD1 (5 bases). This CDR3 is built from 20 residues. Trimming removed 2 bases from V and 6 bases from J, with 33 bases in between. CDR1 SQVTM and CDR2 ANQGSEA come from the germline V gene. CDR3 residues: CSVELKPGYQIFGTVDTQYF. Here the CDR3 DNA reads TGCAGCGTTGAACTCAAACCAGGGTATCAAATTTTTGGAACCGTGGATACGCAGTATTTT.

J is TRBJ1-1 and V is TRBV7-9; 10 bases agree with TRBD1. V shed 6 bases, J shed 7 bases, and the junction held 14 bases outside the gene matches. The germline V gene has CDR1 SEHNR and CDR2 FQNEAQ (reference sequence). The CDR3 is 16 residues long. CDR3 protein: CASSAEYDRGQFEAFF. The CDR3 coding sequence is TGTGCCAGCAGTGCCGAATATGACAGGGGGCAGTTTGAAGCTTTCTTT.

The chain is built from TRBV9 and TRBJ2-1, with 10 nucleotides matching TRBD2. After removal of 3 bases from V and 4 bases from J, the junction contained 4 bases not matched to a gene. The CDR3 has 15 residues. Per the germline V gene, CDR1 is SGDLS and CDR2 is YYNGEE. In DNA form, the CDR3 reads TGTGCCAGCAGCGCCTGGACTAGCGGTTACAATGAGCAGTTCTTC. The encoded protein is CASSAWTSGYNEQFF.

The rearrangement links TRBV30 to TRBJ2-7; no clear D gene. The V gene lost 3 bases and the J gene lost 4 bases, with 13 bases spanning the gap. Per germline, CDR1 GTSNPN and CDR2 SVGIG (reference sequence). This CDR3 contains 13 residues. The CDR3 DNA is TGTGCCTGGAGGGGGTTGGGCCCATACGAGCAGTACTTC. It encodes CAWRGLGPYEQYF.

The V call is TRBV5-4, the J call TRBJ2-2, with a possible D match to TRBD2 (5 bases). V was cut by 4 bases and J by 1 base, with 11 bases left in between. The CDR3 spans 15 residues. CDR1 is SGHNT, CDR2 YYREEE, per germline (reference sequence). The CDR3 DNA is TGTGCCAGCAGCCCCCGGGATAGGAACACCGGGGAGCTGTTTTTT. Protein product: CASSPRDRNTGELFF.

V and J are TRBV11-3 and TRBJ2-1; weak D call: TRBD1 (6 bases). The V gene lost 0 bases and the J gene lost 5 bases, with 14 bases spanning the gap. Germline V gene lookup returns CDR1 SGHNT and CDR2 YENEEA. This CDR3 contains 16 residues. The CDR3 DNA reads TGTGCCAGCAGCTTAGAATGGTGGGACACGCACAATGAGCAGTTCTTC. Translation gives CASSLEWWDTHNEQFF.

The chain couples TRBV9 to TRBJ1-2, with 7 bases identical to TRBD1. This CDR3 region has 15 residues. CDR1 SGDLS and CDR2 YYNGEE come from the germline V gene. After removal of 3 bases from V and 2 bases from J, the junction contained 7 bases not matched to a gene. DNA of the CDR3: TGTGCCAGCAGCGCATCCGGGACAGAGAACTATGGCTACACCTTC. This sequence encodes CASSASGTENYGYTF.

J is TRBJ2-1 and V is TRBV2, with TRBD2 matching 11 bases. V was pared by 10 bases and J by 6 bases, with 11 bases of the junction left unmatched. Germline V gene sequence: CDR1 SNHLY, CDR2 FYNNEI. The CDR3 totals 15 residues. The CDR3 loop reads CATRETSGKFNEQFF. The CDR3 nucleotides read TGTGCCACCCGAGAGACTAGCGGGAAATTCAATGAGCAGTTCTTC.